This T cell receptor (beta chain) was captured by sequencing in a study of blood T cell repertoires in COVID-19. Overall study: Specimens from acute and convalescent COVID-19 originated in the United States, Italy and Spain. The cDNA or gDNA used as material had been derived from T cells, B-cell-depleted T cells, or PBMCs.

This CDR3 comprises 17 residues. Germline-derived CDR1 and CDR2 are LNHNV and YYDKDF (reference sequence). J gave up 2 bases and V 3 bases, and 10 bases lay outside the gene matches. Under the authors' procedure: Amplification of reference gene primers was used by the study to estimate nucleated cell counts. Assay: immunoSEQ multiplex PCR; the TCRdb copy retains only in-frame clones and omits some. V and J calls and clone size are as listed in that table; D and trimming were resolved from the DNA. This sample yields tens of thousands of clones, of which about 87% are seen a single time; more than 0.95% belongs to the top ten.

The rearrangement joins TRBV15 to TRBJ2-3, with 8 nucleotides matching TRBD2. The sequencing input was peripheral blood. The clonotype originates from a human donor in a cohort sampled during active COVID-19. CDR3 DNA: TGTGCCACCAGCAGCGAGGCCCTACTAGCGGTCACAGATACGCAGTATTTT. This sequence encodes CATSSEALLAVTDTQYF.